Listed here is a single T cell receptor beta chain. The data originate from a study of blood T cell repertoires in COVID-19. Study summary: Sources were T cells, B-cell-depleted T cells, or PBMCs; the material itself was cDNA or gDNA.

The method was immunoSEQ multiplex PCR; TCRdb's version includes in-frame clones alone and lacks a portion of them. Here the sample spans 200,000 to 300,000 clones, 86% being singletons. This CDR3 is 14 amino acids long. Deletions cut 4 bases from V and 0 bases from J, with 8 bases between. Looked up from germline, CDR1 is KGHDR and CDR2 is SFDVKD. The V and J genes are TRBV24-1 and TRBJ1-2, with D perhaps TRBD1 (5 bases). The TCR sequence derives from a woman aged 18-29 years who had recovered from COVID-19. Sequenced sample: PBMCs or T cells enriched from blood (not recorded which). DNA for the CDR3: TGTGCCACCAGTGACCCGACAGCTAACTATGGCTACACCTTC. Its protein is CATSDPTANYGYTF.